The clone carrying this TCR beta chain was seen more than once but under ten times. The V end lost 7 bases, the J end lost 3 bases, and 13 bases lay between the germline ends. Germline-derived CDR1 and CDR2 are SGHRS and YFSETQ. This CDR3 has 13 residues. This sample was included in a study of PD-1 blockade in mismatch repair-deficient tumors. TCRdb keeps only in-frame clones here, not all; method: immunoSEQ multiplex PCR. This sample has tens of thousands of clones; 81% occur once, and the top ten carry approximately 2.7%. This clonotype was sampled from an adult with mismatch repair-deficient cancer. This specimen consisted of peripheral blood, obtained 12 weeks after starting pembrolizumab. V is TRBV5-1 and J is TRBJ2-5; tentatively, D is TRBD1 (6 bases). Here the CDR3 reads CASHDPGEETQYF. In DNA form, the CDR3 reads TGCGCCAGCCACGATCCAGGGGAAGAGACCCAGTACTTC.